This TCR beta chain comes out of a study of OX40 agonist ivuxolimab in advanced cancers. Germline CDR1 SGDLS, CDR2 YYNGEE. The germline V and J ends were trimmed by 4 bases and 5 bases, with 20 bases remaining between them. CDR3 size: 16 residues. This clone was found once. Assay: immunoSEQ multiplex PCR; the TCRdb copy retains only in-frame clones and omits some. The data contain about 69,000 clones, 70% to 90% of them singletons. The TCR was taken from an adult with an advanced solid tumor such as melanoma, head and neck, liver or kidney cancer. Sequenced material: CD4+ or CD8+ T cells sorted from blood, taken in a trial of the OX40 agonist ivuxolimab. The genes are TRBV9 and TRBJ2-3; the D gene could be TRBD1 or TRBD2 (5 bases each). The CDR3 nucleotides are TGTGCCAGCAGCTCTGCCGGGACCGACGGTCGAGATACGCAGTATTTT. Its protein product is CASSSAGTDGRDTQYF.